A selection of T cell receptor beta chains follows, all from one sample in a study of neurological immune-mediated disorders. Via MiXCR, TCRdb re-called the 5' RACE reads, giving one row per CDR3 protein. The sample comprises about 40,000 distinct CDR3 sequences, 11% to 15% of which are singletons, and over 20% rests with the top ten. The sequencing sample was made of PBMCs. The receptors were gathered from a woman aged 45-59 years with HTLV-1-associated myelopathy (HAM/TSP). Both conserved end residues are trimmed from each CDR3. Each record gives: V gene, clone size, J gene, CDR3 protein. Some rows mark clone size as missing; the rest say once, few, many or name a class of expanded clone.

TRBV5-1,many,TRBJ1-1,ASSLGTAMNTEAF
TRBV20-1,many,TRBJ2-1,SARRDQLAGGPINEQF
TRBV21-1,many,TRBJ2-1,ASSKWGSSGEVWNEQF
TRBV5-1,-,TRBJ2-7,ASSLSGIPYEQY
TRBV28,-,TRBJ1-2,ASSEDRVPVGYGYT
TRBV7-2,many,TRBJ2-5,ASSLILAGVETQY
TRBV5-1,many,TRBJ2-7,ASSLGTGGFYEQY
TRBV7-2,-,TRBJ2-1,ASSGRGDEF
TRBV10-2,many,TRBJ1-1,ASSEQGGTEAF
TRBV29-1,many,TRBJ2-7,SVAGQGHEQY
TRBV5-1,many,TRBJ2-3,ASSSRRAVARTDTQY
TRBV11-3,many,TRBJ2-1,ASSLDQWSSYNEQF
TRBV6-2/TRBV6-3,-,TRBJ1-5,ASSNFGTPDQPQH
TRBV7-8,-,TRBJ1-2,ASSLARDREQWGYT
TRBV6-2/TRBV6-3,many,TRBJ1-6,ASSYSMARVGSPLH